Listed here are 18 T cell receptor beta chains from one sample, sequenced in a study of blood T cell repertoires in COVID-19. Some clones are missing from TCRdb's copy, which holds only in-frame ones; the method was immunoSEQ multiplex PCR. The table has under 200,000 clones, approximately 83% seen once. The sequenced sample was peripheral blood. The source is a human donor with acute or convalescent COVID-19. The donor label of this sample is uncertain.

The chain is built from TRBV7-6 and TRBJ2-7; D may be TRBD1 (6 bases). The CDR3 extends over 13 amino acids. Germline assignment: CDR1 SGHVS and CDR2 FNYEAQ. The ends were cut back, 8 bases at V and 4 bases at J, with 15 bases in the middle. The CDR3 DNA reads TGTGCCAGCGGTGAAGGGACATTTTACGAGCAGTACTTC. Translating it yields CASGEGTFYEQYF.

This chain uses TRBV4-2 with TRBJ2-7; perhaps TRBD2 as D (6 bases). V was shortened by 0 bases and J by 5 bases, with 20 bases between the two germline ends. From germline, CDR1 is LGHNA and CDR2 YNFKEQ. This CDR3 comprises 17 residues. In DNA form, the CDR3 reads TGTGCCAGCAGCCAAGATGTGGCGTCACTAGCTGGCCACGAGCAGTACTTC. Encoded protein: CASSQDVASLAGHEQYF.

The rearrangement joins TRBV6-6 to TRBJ1-5; possibly TRBD1 for D (6 bases). The ends were cut back, 2 bases at V and 0 bases at J, with 11 bases in the middle. This CDR3 contains 16 residues. Germline CDR1 and CDR2: MNHNY and SVGAGI (reference sequence). The CDR3 loop reads CASSYPTGNSNQPQHF. The CDR3 DNA reads TGTGCCAGCAGTTACCCGACAGGAAATAGCAATCAGCCCCAGCATTTT.

The J gene is TRBJ1-4, the V gene TRBV3-1 (or the pseudogene TRBV3-2), with a tentative D call TRBD1 (6 bases). V was trimmed by 0 bases and J by 7 bases, leaving 12 bases between them. The germline CDR1 and CDR2 sequences are LGHDT and YNNKEL (reference sequence). The CDR3 has 15 amino acids. The CDR3 DNA follows: TGTGCCAGCAGCCAAGATCGGGAGGGGGGTGAAAAACTGTTTTTT. Its translation is CASSQDREGGEKLFF.

CDR3 in amino acids: CAWSQDRGTEAFF. CDR3 sequence (DNA): TGTGCCTGGAGCCAGGACAGAGGCACTGAAGCTTTCTTT. The chain joins TRBV30 to TRBJ1-1; maybe TRBD1 (6 bases). Germline CDR1 GTSNPN, CDR2 SVGIG (reference sequence). V lost 3 bases and J lost 4, with 12 bases in between. The CDR3 extends over 13 amino acids. The full variable domain, its missing parts supplied by reference TRBV30 and TRBJ1-1, is SQTIHQWPATLVQPVGSPLSLECTVEGTSNPNLYWYRQAAGRGLQLLFYSVGIGQISSEVPQNLSASRPQDRQFILSSKKLLLSDSGFYLCAWSQDRGTEAFFGQGTRLTVV.

This clone has a single count. J is TRBJ1-2 and V is TRBV29-1; D ambiguous. Trimming shortened V by 4 bases and J by 8 bases, and 14 bases separated the two germline ends. This CDR3 region has 12 residues. Germline CDR1 SQVTM, CDR2 ANQGSEA. This chain's CDR3 is CSVAGSLWGYTF. CDR3 in DNA: TGCAGCGTTGCGGGTTCCCTTTGGGGCTACACCTTC. The full variable domain, rest sourced from reference TRBV29-1 and TRBJ1-2, is SAVISQKPSRDICQRGTSLTIQCQVDSQVTMMFWYRQQPGQSLTLIATANQGSEATYESGFVIDKFPISRPNLTFSTLTVSNMSPEDSSIYLCSVAGSLWGYTFGSGTRLTVV.

This chain links TRBV9 with TRBJ1-4; tentative D call: TRBD1 (5 bases). Trimming cost V 4 bases and J 8 bases, with 18 bases left between them. This CDR3 region has 15 residues. The germline V gene encodes CDR1 SGDLS and CDR2 YYNGEE. The CDR3: CASSPGPGLLEKLFF. The DNA of the CDR3 is TGTGCCAGCAGCCCCGGGCCAGGGCTATTGGAAAAACTGTTTTTT.

The chain links TRBV6-5 to TRBJ2-3, with D possibly being TRBD1 (5 bases). The germline V gene encodes CDR1 MNHEY and CDR2 SVGAGI. CDR3 length equals 14 residues. Between the trimmed V and J ends, which lost 8 bases and 3 bases, there was a span of 15 bases. The CDR3 is CASRRQGGTDTQYF. The CDR3 coding sequence is TGTGCCAGCCGGCGGCAGGGTGGGACAGATACGCAGTATTTT.

The gene calls are TRBV6-5 and TRBJ1-2, with 8 bases that match TRBD1. In germline, CDR1 is MNHEY, CDR2 SVGAGI. The trim removed 4 bases at V and 5 bases at J, leaving 6 bases unmatched. The CDR3 has 14 amino acids. CDR3 DNA sequence: TGTGCCAGCAGTTTACAGGGGGGAAGGTATGGCTACACCTTC. It codes for CASSLQGGRYGYTF.

The V and J genes are TRBV29-1 and TRBJ1-3; possible D gene TRBD1, 5 bases. Trimming took off 7 bases at V and 4 bases at J, with 17 bases between the two ends. CDR3 size: 14 residues. From germline, CDR1 is SQVTM and CDR2 ANQGSEA. Here the CDR3 DNA reads TGCAGCGCCCGCCAGGGAAGGGTAGGAAACACCATATATTTT. It codes for CSARQGRVGNTIYF.

For this clone: Mismatch with germline at one junction end may stem from a read error. V and J are TRBV5-1 and TRBJ2-3; 12 bases line up with TRBD1. CDR1 and CDR2 (germline): SGHRS, YFSETQ. The CDR3 sequence is 16 residues long. The CDR3 is CASSFTGTGGTDTQYF. CDR3 DNA sequence: TGCGCCAGCAGCTTTACCGGGACAGGGGGCACGGATACGCAGTATTTT.

J is TRBJ1-2 and V is TRBV5-6; possibly TRBD1 for D (6 bases). Trimming took 1 base from V and 8 from J, leaving 9 bases between them. The CDR3 runs 12 residues. Germline V lookup: CDR1 SGHDT, CDR2 YYEEEE. Here the CDR3 reads CASSLTGRGYTF. The CDR3 coding sequence is TGTGCCAGCAGCTTGACAGGGCGAGGCTACACCTTC.

This sequence joins TRBV19 and TRBJ1-4, with a weak D call TRBD1 (5 bases). This CDR3 region has 15 residues. V was trimmed by 2 bases and J by 4 bases, leaving 11 bases between them. In germline, CDR1 is LNHDA, CDR2 SQIVND (reference sequence). As DNA, the CDR3 is TGTGCCAGTAGTATATCCGCAGGGATTAATGAAAAACTGTTTTTT. It codes for CASSISAGINEKLFF.

J is TRBJ2-7 and V is TRBV5-6; TRBD1 agrees at 7 bases. Germline trimming cut 4 bases from V and 7 bases from J; bases unmatched to any gene: 20. The CDR3 has 17 residues. Germline values: CDR1 SGHDT, CDR2 YYEEEE. CDR3 residues: CASSLGSTGKYSEEQYF. For the CDR3, the DNA is TGTGCCAGCAGCCTTGGATCGACAGGGAAGTATTCAGAAGAGCAGTACTTC.

V and J are TRBV3-1 (or the pseudogene TRBV3-2) and TRBJ1-6, with D perhaps matching TRBD1 (5 bases). The germline V gene has CDR1 LGHDT and CDR2 YNNKEL (reference sequence). The CDR3 spans 17 residues. V lost 5 bases, J lost 0 bases, and 14 bases lay in between. CDR3 residues: CASSTGGGSSYNSPLHF. CDR3 sequence (DNA): TGTGCCAGCAGCACTGGTGGGGGGAGCTCCTATAATTCACCCCTCCACTTT.

The chain carries TRBV30 and TRBJ2-7, with 8 bases aligning to TRBD1. CDR1 GTSNPN and CDR2 SVGIG come from the germline V gene (reference sequence). The CDR3 is 12 amino acids. The junction had 3 bases not matched to a gene; V was cut back by 3 bases and J by 5 bases. The chain's CDR3 is CAWSGQGNEQYF. The CDR3 region has the DNA TGTGCCTGGAGCGGACAGGGCAACGAGCAGTACTTC.

The gene calls are TRBV12-3 or TRBV12-4 and TRBJ1-5; D uncertain. Deletions cut 7 bases from V and 1 base from J, with 8 bases between. The CDR3 spans 13 residues. CDR3 residues: CASTHGSNQPQHF. CDR3 in DNA: TGTGCCAGCACCCACGGGAGCAATCAGCCCCAGCATTTT.

V is TRBV11-3 and J is TRBJ2-5; 10 nucleotides agree with TRBD2. Germline V lookup: CDR1 SGHNT, CDR2 YENEEA. The V segment lost 1 base and the J segment 2 bases; nucleotides outside the gene matches: 7. The CDR3 is made up of 17 amino acids. CDR3 region: CASSLVAGLALQETQYF. CDR3 coding DNA: TGTGCCAGCAGCTTAGTTGCGGGACTAGCGTTACAAGAGACCCAGTACTTC.